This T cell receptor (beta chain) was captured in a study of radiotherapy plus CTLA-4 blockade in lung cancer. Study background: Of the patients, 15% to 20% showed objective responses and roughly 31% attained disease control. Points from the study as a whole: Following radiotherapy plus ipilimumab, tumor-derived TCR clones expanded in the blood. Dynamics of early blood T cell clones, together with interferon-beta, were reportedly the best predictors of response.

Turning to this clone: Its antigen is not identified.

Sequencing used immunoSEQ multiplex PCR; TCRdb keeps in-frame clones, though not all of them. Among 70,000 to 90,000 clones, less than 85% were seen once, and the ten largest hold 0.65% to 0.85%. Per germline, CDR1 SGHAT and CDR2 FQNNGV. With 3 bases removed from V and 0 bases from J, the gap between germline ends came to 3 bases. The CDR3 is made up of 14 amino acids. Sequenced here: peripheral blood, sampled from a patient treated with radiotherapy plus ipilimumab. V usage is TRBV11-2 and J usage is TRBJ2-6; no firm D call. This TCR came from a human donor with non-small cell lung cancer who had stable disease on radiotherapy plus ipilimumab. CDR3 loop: CASSFGSGANVLTF. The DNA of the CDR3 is TGTGCCAGCAGCTTTGGCTCTGGGGCCAACGTCCTGACTTTC.